This T cell receptor beta chain comes out of a study of blood T cell repertoires in COVID-19 (dated by TCRdb to 2019 to 2021). Broadly, across the study: Samples from collaborators originated in the United States, Italy and Spain and spanned both the acute and convalescent phases of COVID-19. The prospective study material was composed of cDNA or gDNA derived from T cells, B-cell-depleted T cells, or PBMCs. Subjects who had been exposed to COVID-19, were actively infected with it, or had recovered from it provided the deeply sampled blood TCRbeta repertoires that made up the dataset. The repertoires were released in a freely available public database intended as a resource for research on the immune response to SARS-CoV-2. Samples were obtained from the ongoing ImmuneRACE study (first 160 participants) and from approximately 1,200 subjects provided by 6 global collaborators. Sample metadata almost always included a de-identified subject ID, COVID-19 status, age in years and sex. Where available, HLA class I and class II types were taken from metadata supplied by the sample provider and were not determined by assay-based typing. Broader findings and caveats from the paper: How much clinical and demographic metadata was included differed by source and by participant, and the metadata was provided uncurated.

TCRbeta CDR3 regions were amplified from genomic DNA by means of the immunoSEQ Assay, a bias-controlled multiplex PCR. The original pipeline was this. Within the assay, amplification of reference gene primers was used to estimate how many nucleated cells each sample contained. To quantify the absolute abundance of each unique TCRbeta CDR3 rearrangement, sequence reads were collapsed and filtered. For each sample, productive Simpson clonality was calculated as the square root of Simpson's diversity index over productive rearrangements. TCRdb holds this immuneACCESS table with in-frame rearrangements only. Some clones are missing; in checked studies, unresolved V genes explain under half, and the rest has no known cause. V and J calls and clone size are as listed in that table; D and trimming were resolved from the DNA. The sample table contains approximately 470,000 clones; only one count was recorded for roughly 87% of them. The ten most abundant clones make up roughly 0.7% of the sample.

In the prospective study, participants were roughly 18 to 100 years old, resided in approximately 22 geographic areas of the United States, and were enrolled through a virtual design. To assign participants to cohorts, the prospective study relied on clinical history that participants themselves reported in a screening survey and a study questionnaire. Recovered participants in ImmuneRACE Cohort 3 were defined as having two consecutive negative NP/OP PCR tests, clearance from a healthcare professional, or resolution of symptoms. Each participant in the prospective study had whole blood, serum and a nasopharyngeal or oropharyngeal swab collected by mobile phlebotomists. Prospective study participants could optionally give additional blood draws and questionnaires over a roughly two-month period. Blood samples from the prospective study were shipped frozen or at room temperature prior to DNA extraction.

From its cysteine to its phenylalanine, the CDR3 spans 14 amino acids. The DNA shown is the 42-base CDR3, in frame from base 1. After removal of 1 base from V and 3 bases from J, the junction retains 3 bases not matched to a gene. Sequences SQVTM (CDR1) and ANQGSEA (CDR2) are obtained from the germline V gene. As regards this clone: The clone's antigen remains unknown. One base away there is no much larger clone; base qualities are not given.

The material sequenced was PBMCs or T cells enriched from blood (not recorded which). The chain is assembled from TRBV29-1 and TRBJ2-1, with TRBD1 matching 7 junction bases. The receptor was derived from a woman between 18 and 29 years old who had recovered from COVID-19. Here the CDR3 is given as CSVEGQGDYNEQFF. Here is the DNA: TGCAGCGTTGAAGGACAGGGAGACTACAATGAGCAGTTCTTC.